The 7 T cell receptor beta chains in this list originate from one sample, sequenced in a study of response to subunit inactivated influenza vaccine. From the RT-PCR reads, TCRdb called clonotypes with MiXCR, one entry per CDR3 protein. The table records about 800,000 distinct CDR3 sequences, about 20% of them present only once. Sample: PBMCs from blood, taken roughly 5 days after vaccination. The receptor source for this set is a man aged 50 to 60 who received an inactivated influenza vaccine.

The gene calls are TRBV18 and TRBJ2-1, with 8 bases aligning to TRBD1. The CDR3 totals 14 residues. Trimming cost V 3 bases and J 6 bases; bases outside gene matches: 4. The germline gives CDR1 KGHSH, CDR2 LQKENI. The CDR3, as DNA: TGTGCCAGCTCACCTGGACAGGGAATCAATGAGCAGTTCTTC. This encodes CASSPGQGINEQFF.

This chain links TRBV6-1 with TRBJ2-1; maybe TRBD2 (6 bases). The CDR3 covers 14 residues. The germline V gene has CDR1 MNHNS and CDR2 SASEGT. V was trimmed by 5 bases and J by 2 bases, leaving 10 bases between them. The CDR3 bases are TGTGCCAGCAGTCGGGGGTTAACCTACAATGAGCAGTTCTTC. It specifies CASSRGLTYNEQFF.

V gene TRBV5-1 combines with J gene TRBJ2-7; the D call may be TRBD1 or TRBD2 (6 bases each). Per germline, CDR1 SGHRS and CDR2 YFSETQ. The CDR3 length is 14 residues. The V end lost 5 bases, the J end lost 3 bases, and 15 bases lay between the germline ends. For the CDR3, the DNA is TGCGCCAGCAGGCGACAGGAGGGTCACTACGAGCAGTACTTC. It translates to CASRRQEGHYEQYF.

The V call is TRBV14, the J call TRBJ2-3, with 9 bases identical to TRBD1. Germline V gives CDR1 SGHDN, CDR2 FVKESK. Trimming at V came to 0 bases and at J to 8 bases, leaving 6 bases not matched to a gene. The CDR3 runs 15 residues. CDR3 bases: TGTGCCAGCAGCCAAGATGGGACAGGGCGTAGTACGCAGTATTTT. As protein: CASSQDGTGRSTQYF.

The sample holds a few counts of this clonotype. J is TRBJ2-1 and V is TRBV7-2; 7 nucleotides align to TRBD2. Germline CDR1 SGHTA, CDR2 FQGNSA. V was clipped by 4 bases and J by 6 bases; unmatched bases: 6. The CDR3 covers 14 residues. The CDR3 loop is CASSSRGGANEQFF. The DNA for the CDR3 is TGTGCCAGCAGCTCCCGCGGGGGAGCCAATGAGCAGTTCTTC. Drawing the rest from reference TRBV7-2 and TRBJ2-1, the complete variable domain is GAGVSQSPSNKVTEKGKDVELRCDPISGHTALYWYRQSLGQGLEFLIYFQGNSAPDKSGLPSDRFSAERTGGSVSTLTIQRTQQEDSAVYLCASSSRGGANEQFFGPGTRLTVL.

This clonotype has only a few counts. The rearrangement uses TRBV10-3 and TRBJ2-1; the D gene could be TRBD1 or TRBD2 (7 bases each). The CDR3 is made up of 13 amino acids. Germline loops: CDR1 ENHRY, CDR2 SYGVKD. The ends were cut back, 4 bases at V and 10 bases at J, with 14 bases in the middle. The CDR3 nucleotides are TGTGCCATCAGTGGGACAGGACTAGGGGAGCAGTTCTTC. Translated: CAISGTGLGEQFF.

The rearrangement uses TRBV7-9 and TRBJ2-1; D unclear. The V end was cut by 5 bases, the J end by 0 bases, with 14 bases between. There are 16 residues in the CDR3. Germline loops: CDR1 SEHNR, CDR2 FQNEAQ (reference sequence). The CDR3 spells CASSPETDYSYNEQFF. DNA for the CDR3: TGTGCCAGCAGCCCCGAAACAGATTACTCCTACAATGAGCAGTTCTTC.